This T cell receptor beta chain was sequenced for a study of cytomegalovirus exposure and HLA in healthy donors. Study-wide results and limits: One later analysis reportedly identified an Asian-associated ancestry cluster that showed fewer N-insertions than the 666-donor mean. Exclusion applied to some V segments, including TRBV6-2 and TRBV6-3, as they were indistinguishable. Presence/absence analysis assumed near-uniform sequencing depth across donors.

A word on this clone: Its antigen is not identified.

Germline CDR1 is MNHEY and CDR2 is SMNVEV (reference sequence). This CDR3 is built from 14 residues. Primers included in the PCR were 60 Vbeta and 13 Jbeta primers. Using immunoSEQ multiplex PCR, the repertoire was profiled, and TCRdb retains in-frame clones only, with some absent. This repertoire shows hundreds of thousands of clones, roughly 83% found once; its top ten account for roughly 0.7%. The chain carries TRBV27 and TRBJ2-3; D is unresolved. The receptor was derived from a boy under 10 years old in good health and CMV-seronegative. The sample was PBMCs. In nucleotides, the CDR3 is TGTGGCTCGAAGTGGGCATCTAGCACAGATACGCAGTATTTT. It specifies CGSKWASSTDTQYF.